Following are 18 T cell receptor beta chains from one sample sequenced in a study of T cells in tumors after PD-1 blockade (dated by TCRdb to the late 2010s). The receptor library was made with the immunoSEQ multiplex PCR assay. Held by TCRdb, this immuneACCESS table contains in-frame sequences only and omits some clones. Under half of the omission traces to an unresolved V gene where checked; the cause of the rest is unknown. A total of 11,000 to 15,000 clones appear in this sample, roughly four fifths of them only once. The top ten clonotypes cover 20% to 30% of the sample. In light of the paper, this sample's time point label describes: after anti-PD-1 therapy. Source: PBMCs, taken after anti-PD-1 treatment. These receptors all stem from a human donor with basal cell carcinoma.

CDR3 protein: CATAQGFNQPQHF. The CDR3 nucleotides are TGTGCCACCGCACAGGGATTCAATCAGCCCCAGCATTTT. The chain recombines TRBV24-1 with TRBJ1-5, with D possibly matching TRBD1 (6 bases). V was cut by 9 bases and J by 3 bases, with 11 bases left in between. Germline V lookup: CDR1 KGHDR, CDR2 SFDVKD. The CDR3 spans 13 residues.

The V call is TRBV18, the J call TRBJ2-7; perhaps TRBD1 as D (6 bases). The germline gives CDR1 KGHSH, CDR2 LQKENI. With 5 bases removed from V and 5 bases from J, the gap between germline ends came to 13 bases. The CDR3 runs to 13 residues. The CDR3 DNA reads as TGTGCCAGCTCAAACAGGGTGGTGGACGAGCAGTACTTC. Translation gives CASSNRVVDEQYF.

This clone turned up a few times. The V gene is TRBV7-9, the J gene TRBJ2-7, with a possible D match to TRBD2 (7 bases). V was pared by 5 bases and J by 5 bases, with 16 bases between. Germline lookup yields CDR1 SEHNR and CDR2 FQNEAQ (reference sequence). The CDR3 has 14 amino acids. CDR3 DNA: TGTGCCAGCAGCCCCTTCATCGGGGGGCACGAGCAGTACTTC. This sequence encodes CASSPFIGGHEQYF. The full variable domain, its missing parts supplied by reference TRBV7-9 and TRBJ2-7, is DTGVSQNPRHKITKRGQNVTFRCDPISEHNRLYWYRQTLGQGPEFLTYFQNEAQLEKSRLLSDRFSAERPKGSFSTLEIQRTEQGDSAMYLCASSPFIGGHEQYFGPGTRLTVT.

The chain links TRBV6-5 to TRBJ2-1, with 9 positions matching TRBD1. CDR1 MNHEY and CDR2 SVGAGI come from the germline V gene. The CDR3 loop spans 15 amino acids. Trimming at V came to 10 bases and at J to 5 bases, leaving 12 bases not matched to a gene. The DNA for the CDR3 is TGTGCCACTACGGACCGGGACAGGGAGAACAATGAGCAGTTCTTC. Its protein product is CATTDRDRENNEQFF.

This clone was observed a single time. The gene calls are TRBV2 and TRBJ2-7; 8 positions agree with TRBD2. V dropped 6 bases and J dropped 3; count of bases not matched to a gene: 10. From germline, CDR1 is SNHLY and CDR2 FYNNEI. The CDR3 spans 15 residues. The CDR3 DNA follows: TGTGCCAGCAGAACTGTCGGGACTAGTATCTACGAGCAGTACTTC. Translating it yields CASRTVGTSIYEQYF.

The chain has TRBV21-1 and TRBJ1-6. TRBV21-1 is deemed a pseudogene. The CDR3 totals 16 residues. CDR3 sequence: CASSKGGESYNSPLHF. The DNA for the CDR3 is TGTGCCAGCAGCAAAGGGGGGGAATCCTATAATTCACCCCTCCACTTT.

This clone has just a few counts. This chain joins TRBV2 and TRBJ2-1; 12 nucleotides agree with TRBD2. This CDR3 region has 15 residues. The V gene's germline CDR1 is SNHLY and CDR2 FYNNEI. The junction had 4 bases not matched to a gene; V was cut back by 6 bases and J by 4 bases. This CDR3 is CASRRTSGVYNEQFF. DNA of the CDR3: TGTGCCAGCAGGCGGACTAGCGGGGTTTACAATGAGCAGTTCTTC.

The chain carries TRBV5-4 and TRBJ1-5; unclear D gene. The germline V gene has CDR1 SGHNT and CDR2 YYREEE (reference sequence). The CDR3 runs 13 residues. Trimming pared 0 bases from V and 2 bases from J, leaving 3 bases between. CDR3 bases: TGTGCCAGCAGCTTGGGGCGCAATCAGCCCCAGCATTTT. Its protein is CASSLGRNQPQHF.

This chain joins TRBV7-9 and TRBJ2-5, with TRBD2 identical over 8 bases. V lost 4 bases, J lost 5 bases, and 3 bases stayed unmatched. CDR1 is SEHNR and CDR2 is FQNEAQ in the germline V gene (reference sequence). The CDR3 is 13 residues long. The CDR3 DNA follows: TGTGCCAGCAGCTGGGGACTAGGGGAGACCCAGTACTTC. Its translation is CASSWGLGETQYF.

J is TRBJ2-5 and V is TRBV5-4; perhaps TRBD2 as D (7 bases). Per germline, CDR1 SGHNT and CDR2 YYREEE (reference sequence). With 4 bases removed from V and 4 bases from J, the gap between germline ends came to 11 bases. The CDR3 sequence is 13 residues long. In DNA form, the CDR3 reads TGTGCCAGCAGCGGGGGGGGCGGAGAGACCCAGTACTTC. This sequence encodes CASSGGGGETQYF.

This clone was seen a single time. The chain has TRBV18 and TRBJ2-1, with 15 bases matching TRBD2. The CDR3 runs to 15 residues. Trimming cost V 4 bases and J 7 bases; bases outside gene matches: 2. Germline CDR1 KGHSH, CDR2 LQKENI. The DNA for the CDR3 is TGTGCCAGCTCACTGGGACTAGCGGGGGGTAATGAGCAGTTCTTC. Translating gives CASSLGLAGGNEQFF.

This clone was found once. This chain joins TRBV29-1 and TRBJ1-1; no clear D gene. Trimming took 8 bases from V and 2 from J, leaving 6 bases between them. Germline assignment: CDR1 SQVTM and CDR2 ANQGSEA. This CDR3 region has 10 residues. The CDR3 loop reads CSTDNTEAFF. The CDR3, as DNA: TGCAGCACAGATAACACTGAAGCTTTCTTT.

CDR3: CASSSTRGGYTF. CDR3 in DNA: TGTGCCAGCAGCTCGACCAGGGGAGGCTACACCTTC. The gene calls are TRBV5-6 and TRBJ1-2; D is perhaps TRBD1 (6 bases). Germline CDR1 and CDR2: SGHDT and YYEEEE. V was cut by 3 bases and J by 8 bases, with 11 bases left in between. CDR3 length equals 12 residues.

The CDR3 nucleotides are TGCGCCAGCAGCTTGTTCGCTAGCGGGGGACGGAACACCGGGGAGCTGTTTTTT. Protein product: CASSLFASGGRNTGELFF. The rearrangement joins TRBV5-1 to TRBJ2-2; 10 bases agree with TRBD2. CDR1 is SGHRS and CDR2 is YFSETQ in the germline V gene. With V trimmed by 1 base and J by 1 base, 7 bases remained unmatched. The CDR3 loop spans 18 amino acids.

This clone was counted once. V usage is TRBV3-1 (or the pseudogene TRBV3-2) and J usage is TRBJ1-5; D is undetermined. Germline loops: CDR1 LGHDT, CDR2 YNNKEL (reference sequence). Deletions cut 1 base from V and 4 bases from J, with 5 bases between. This CDR3 region has 13 residues. CDR3 sequence: CASSQVGNQPQHF. DNA of the CDR3: TGTGCCAGCAGCCAAGTTGGGAATCAGCCCCAGCATTTT.

This sequence joins TRBV12-5 and TRBJ2-1; 11 positions match TRBD1. V was pared by 2 bases and J by 8 bases, with 11 bases of the junction left unmatched. The CDR3 contains 17 residues. The germline V gene has CDR1 LGHNT and CDR2 FRNRAP. The CDR3 sequence is CASGLSRTGGLLDEQFF. The CDR3 DNA reads as TGTGCTAGTGGTTTGTCCCGGACAGGGGGCCTTCTGGATGAGCAGTTCTTC.

V gene TRBV10-3 combines with J gene TRBJ2-4; D is tentatively TRBD1 or TRBD2 (6 bases each). The CDR3 consists of 16 residues. Deletions cut 6 bases from V and 4 bases from J, with 19 bases between. Germline lookup yields CDR1 ENHRY and CDR2 SYGVKD. This CDR3 reads CAISSVGGDKKNIQYF. The CDR3 nucleotides are TGTGCCATCAGCTCGGTCGGCGGGGACAAGAAAAACATTCAGTACTTC.

The genes are TRBV5-4 and TRBJ1-4; 8 bases agree with TRBD1. Per the germline V gene, CDR1 is SGHNT and CDR2 is YYREEE (reference sequence). After removal of 4 bases from V and 4 bases from J, the junction contained 6 bases not matched to a gene. CDR3 length: 15 residues. CDR3 residues: CASSTGDRSNEKLFF. The CDR3 DNA is TGTGCCAGCAGCACTGGGGACAGGAGTAATGAAAAACTGTTTTTT.